Listed below are T cell receptor beta chains from one sample, sequenced in a study of cytomegalovirus exposure and HLA in healthy donors. Sequencing used immunoSEQ multiplex PCR; TCRdb keeps in-frame clones, though not all of them. The sample yields 65,000 to 80,000 clones, about four fifths seen once. The sequenced sample consisted of PBMCs. The receptor source for this set is a woman in her thirties or forties in good health and CMV-seropositive. Each CDR3 is given with its conserved first and last residue. D genes are given only for firm matches. Clone size is given for some rows only: seen once, a few or many times, or a class if the clone is expanded.

abundance,d_gene,v_gene,j_gene,CDR3aa,CDR3nt
.,TRBD1,TRBV29-1,TRBJ2-5,CSVGTGGETQYF,TGCAGCGTTGGGACAGGGGGAGAGACCCAGTACTTC
.,.,TRBV4-3,TRBJ1-2,CASSPAGDYGYTF,TGCGCCAGCAGCCCCGCAGGGGACTATGGCTACACCTTC
.,.,TRBV7-9,TRBJ2-2,CASSPDLNRAGELFF,TGTGCCAGCAGCCCGGATCTGAACAGGGCCGGGGAGCTGTTTTTT
few,.,TRBV28,TRBJ2-7,CASSLGENEQYF,TGTGCCAGCAGTTTGGGCGAGAACGAGCAGTACTTC
.,.,TRBV2,TRBJ1-2,CASSEAGRDYGYTF,TGTGCCAGCAGTGAAGCGGGGAGGGACTATGGCTACACCTTC
.,TRBD1,TRBV6-5,TRBJ2-7,CASETGTGSYEQYF,TGTGCCAGCGAGACCGGGACAGGCTCCTACGAGCAGTACTTC
once,.,TRBV6-5,TRBJ2-3,CASSYIDRGDTQYF,TGTGCCAGCAGTTACATCGATCGGGGAGATACGCAGTATTTT
.,.,TRBV19,TRBJ1-6,CASSTTGRDSPLHF,TGTGCCAGTAGTACCACAGGGCGAGATTCACCCCTCCACTTT
.,.,TRBV5-1,TRBJ1-4,CASSWTRGATNEKLFF,TGCGCCAGCAGCTGGACACGCGGAGCAACTAATGAAAAACTGTTTTTT
.,.,TRBV28,TRBJ2-2,CASSPGTLDGELFF,TGTGCCAGCAGTCCCGGGACTCTGGACGGGGAGCTGTTTTTT
.,.,TRBV2,TRBJ2-3,CASQQTMTTDTQYF,TGTGCCAGCCAACAGACTATGACCACAGATACGCAGTATTTT
.,TRBD2,TRBV7-3,TRBJ2-1,CASSLMTSGGYNEQFF,TGTGCCAGCAGCTTAATGACTAGCGGGGGCTACAATGAGCAGTTCTTC
.,.,TRBV1,TRBJ2-4,CTSSPSIQLREFRGIQYF,TGCACCAGCAGCCCGAGCATACAGCTGAGGGAGTTCCGGGGCATTCAGTACTTC
.,.,TRBV30,TRBJ1-1,CAWSNRQRPTEAFF,TGTGCCTGGAGCAACCGACAGCGACCCACTGAAGCTTTCTTT
.,TRBD1,TRBV5-8,TRBJ2-5,CASTPPGTGGPEYF,TGTGCCAGCACCCCACCGGGGACAGGGGGCCCAGAGTACTTC
.,TRBD1,TRBV7-2,TRBJ2-7,CASSLGGQGIYEQYF,TGTGCCAGCAGCTTAGGTGGACAGGGGATCTACGAGCAGTACTTC
.,TRBD1,TRBV4-1,TRBJ1-2,CASSQERQGGNYGYTF,TGCGCCAGCAGCCAAGAAAGGCAGGGGGGCAACTATGGCTACACCTTC
medium-sized,TRBD1,TRBV7-9,TRBJ2-1,CASSLGTGSLNEQFF,TGTGCCAGCAGCTTAGGGACAGGTTCACTCAATGAGCAGTTCTTC
.,TRBD1,TRBV18,TRBJ1-1,CASSSRQGNTEAFF,TGTGCCAGCTCATCCCGACAGGGGAACACTGAAGCTTTCTTT
.,.,TRBV7-2,TRBJ2-1,CASRIDHGVNEQFF,TGTGCCAGCAGAATAGACCACGGGGTGAATGAGCAGTTCTTC
once,.,TRBV27,TRBJ2-1,CASSLSRTNNEQFF,TGTGCCAGCAGTTTATCGCGGACAAACAATGAGCAGTTCTTC
.,TRBD1,TRBV30,TRBJ2-5,CAWRGSDREQYF,TGTGCCTGGAGAGGCTCGGACAGGGAGCAGTACTTC
.,.,TRBV6-4,TRBJ1-1,CASSDFRSTEAFF,TGTGCCAGCAGTGACTTTAGGAGCACTGAAGCTTTCTTT
.,.,TRBV19,TRBJ1-1,CASSMGGNTEAFF,TGTGCCAGTAGTATGGGGGGGAACACTGAAGCTTTCTTT
few,.,TRBV7-9,TRBJ1-2,CASSRQVPYGYTF,TGTGCCAGCAGCCGACAGGTCCCCTATGGCTACACCTTC
.,TRBD1,TRBV4-1,TRBJ1-5,CASSRGQGSNQPQHF,TGCGCCAGCAGCCGGGGACAGGGCAGCAATCAGCCCCAGCATTTT
.,.,TRBV28,TRBJ2-7,CASSLGQSYEQYF,TGTGCCAGCAGTTTAGGACAGTCCTACGAGCAGTACTTC
.,.,TRBV11-2,TRBJ1-1,CASSWGSNLNTEAFF,TGTGCCAGCAGCTGGGGCAGCAACCTGAACACTGAAGCTTTCTTT
.,.,TRBV29-1,TRBJ1-1,CSVSLHIDTEAFF,TGCAGCGTTTCCTTACACATTGACACTGAAGCTTTCTTT
.,.,TRBV21-1,TRBJ1-6,CASSKAGQSSYNSPLHF,TGTGCCAGCAGCAAAGCGGGGCAAAGCTCCTATAATTCACCCCTCCACTTT
.,TRBD2,TRBV4-2,TRBJ2-1,CASSQATDSGGSNEQFF,TGTGCCAGCAGCCAAGCCACCGATAGCGGGGGGTCAAATGAGCAGTTCTTC
once,.,TRBV7-9,TRBJ2-7,CSSSLSAYEQYF,TGTTCCAGCAGCTTAAGCGCCTACGAGCAGTACTTC
few,.,TRBV5-1,TRBJ1-1,CASSQNTEAFF,TGTGCCAGCAGCCAAAACACTGAAGCTTTCTTT
.,.,TRBV7-9,TRBJ1-1,CSSSLTPITNTEAFF,TGTTCCAGCAGCCTGACACCGATAACGAACACTGAAGCTTTCTTT
.,.,TRBV9,TRBJ2-5,CASSVVHSGTQYF,TGTGCCAGCAGCGTAGTTCATAGCGGGACCCAGTACTTC
.,.,TRBV28,TRBJ2-7,CASRLPGAYEQYF,TGTGCCAGCAGACTTCCGGGGGCCTACGAGCAGTACTTC
.,.,TRBV28,TRBJ1-2,CASSFGQGHGGYTF,TGTGCCAGCAGTTTCGGGCAGGGGCATGGCGGCTACACCTTC
.,TRBD2,TRBV28,TRBJ2-7,CASSAPAGGSYEQYF,TGTGCCAGCAGTGCCCCAGCGGGGGGATCCTACGAGCAGTACTTC
.,.,TRBV28,TRBJ1-5,CASSLRVNQPQHF,TGTGCCAGCAGCCTCAGGGTTAATCAGCCCCAGCATTTT
.,TRBD1,TRBV19,TRBJ1-1,CASKGGQGYITEAFF,TGTGCCAGTAAGGGAGGACAGGGGTACATCACTGAAGCTTTCTTT
.,TRBD1,TRBV10-3,TRBJ2-5,CAIAGTDETQYF,TGTGCCATCGCCGGGACAGATGAGACCCAGTACTTC
.,TRBD1,TRBV18,TRBJ2-7,CASSPGTGSYEQYF,TGTGCCAGCTCACCCGGGACAGGCTCCTACGAGCAGTACTTC
.,.,TRBV7-2,TRBJ2-4,CASSLVRLAPIAKNIQYF,TGTGCCAGCAGCTTAGTTAGGCTAGCGCCTATAGCCAAAAACATTCAGTACTTC
.,TRBD2,TRBV7-7,TRBJ2-1,CASSHRGSGGIYNEQFF,TGTGCCAGCAGCCACAGAGGTAGCGGGGGGATCTACAATGAGCAGTTCTTC
.,.,TRBV10-3,TRBJ2-7,CAISSSSYEQYF,TGTGCCATCAGTTCCAGCTCCTACGAGCAGTACTTC
.,.,TRBV28,TRBJ1-1,CASSLGFGLSLENTEAFF,TGTGCCAGCAGTTTAGGTTTCGGACTCTCTCTTGAGAACACTGAAGCTTTCTTT
.,TRBD1,TRBV28,TRBJ1-5,CASTFPGTGGQPQHF,TGTGCCAGCACTTTCCCGGGGACAGGGGGGCAGCCCCAGCATTTT
.,.,TRBV7-2,TRBJ1-5,CASSLAGGSNQPQHF,TGTGCCAGCAGCTTAGCGGGGGGAAGCAATCAGCCCCAGCATTTT
.,.,TRBV6-1,TRBJ1-5,CASSEGFLGRPQHF,TGTGCCAGCAGTGAAGGGTTCTTGGGCCGGCCCCAGCATTTT
.,.,TRBV19,TRBJ2-5,CASSIGRRLQETQYF,TGTGCCAGTAGTATCGGTCGGCGACTCCAAGAGACCCAGTACTTC
.,.,TRBV6-6,TRBJ1-2,CASSYSGGQYYGYTF,TGTGCCAGCAGTTACTCGGGGGGTCAATACTATGGCTACACCTTC
.,TRBD2,TRBV11-1,TRBJ2-5,CASNGGIRETQYF,TGTGCCAGCAACGGGGGGATTAGAGAGACCCAGTACTTC
once,.,TRBV28,TRBJ2-7,CASSRDFREQYF,TGTGCCAGCAGTCGGGACTTTAGGGAGCAGTACTTC
.,TRBD1,TRBV6-5,TRBJ1-2,CASSYSAGQGRGYTF,TGTGCCAGCAGTTACTCAGCCGGACAGGGCAGAGGCTACACCTTC
.,.,TRBV19,TRBJ2-7,CASSRQGGYEQYF,TGTGCCAGTAGTAGACAGGGAGGCTACGAGCAGTACTTC
.,.,TRBV5-1,TRBJ2-2,CASSLVEDGELFF,TGCGCCAGCAGCTTGGTAGAGGACGGGGAGCTGTTTTTT
.,.,TRBV5-6,TRBJ2-3,CASSPRTDTQYF,TGTGCCAGCAGCCCTCGCACAGATACGCAGTATTTT